This T cell receptor beta chain was recorded in a study of neoadjuvant nivolumab and ipilimumab in lung cancer. Findings and caveats of the study: TCR clonality did not significantly correlate with pathologic tumor regression. TCR receptors were sequenced in few samples. Pretherapy blood TCR richness correlated positively with resected tumor richness.

As regards this clone: The antigen is unknown.

TCRdb's copy holds only in-frame clones and misses some; the assay was immunoSEQ multiplex PCR. The sample holds about 27,000 clones; about 75% are singletons and the top ten take 15% to 20%. This CDR3 contains 13 residues. From germline, CDR1 is GTSNPN and CDR2 SVGIG (reference sequence). Trimming took 3 bases from V and 2 from J; bases not matched to a gene: 4. V usage is TRBV30 and J usage is TRBJ2-7; 7 bases fit TRBD2. Sequenced here: tumor tissue, sampled after neoadjuvant nivolumab, alone or with ipilimumab, at or shortly before surgery. This receptor was obtained from an adult with non-small cell lung cancer. CDR3 protein: CAWSRGEPYEQYF. For the CDR3, the DNA is TGTGCCTGGAGCCGGGGGGAACCCTACGAGCAGTACTTC.